This T cell receptor beta chain is drawn from a study of tumor-infiltrating lymphocytes in primary liver carcinoma. Study at large: Patients comprised men and women whose ages fell between 30 and 69 years. Notes on the study in general: Blood fell significantly below tumors in its top-250-clone fraction (p = 0.039).

Using a constant-region primer together with ProtoScript II reverse transcriptase, TCR beta cDNA was made from roughly 500 ng of total RNA. What produced the TCR beta libraries was three nested multiplex PCR rounds using slightly modified ARM-PCR. TRBV1-TRBV30 forward primers and a C-beta reverse primer were used in the first two PCR rounds, which each ran for ten to eleven cycles. Each CDR3 protein gets one entry after TCRdb re-called the multiplex PCR reads with MiXCR. Seen here are some 180,000 distinct CDR3 sequences, around 81% observed once, and the top ten hold approximately 18%. Comment on this clonotype: What it recognizes is unknown.

Without any cell sorting, roughly 18-34 mg of bulk tissue yielded co-extracted RNA and DNA. The CDR3 is made up of 16 amino acids. Deletions cut 0 bases from V and 2 bases from J, with 12 bases between. The germline V gene encodes CDR1 SGHRS and CDR2 YFSETQ. The chain employs TRBV5-1 and TRBJ1-3; D gene uncertain. The material sequenced was tumor tissue from primary liver carcinoma. The TCR was taken from a man aged 40-55 years with primary liver carcinoma and hepatitis B virus infection. The CDR3 region has the DNA TGCGCCAGCAGCTTGGAGGAGCAGAACCCTGGAAACACCATATATTTT. Its translation is CASSLEEQNPGNTIYF.